The present entry profiles one TCR beta chain with its context. This entry comes from a study of cytomegalovirus exposure and HLA in healthy donors. This CDR3 is 16 amino acids long. V lost 5 bases to trimming and J lost 1 base, with 17 bases between them. CDR1 and CDR2 (germline): LNHDA, SQIVND (reference sequence). Some clones are missing from TCRdb's copy, which holds only in-frame ones; the method was immunoSEQ multiplex PCR. The sample holds roughly 280,000 clones, 80% to 90% seen once. The TCR was taken from a young woman in good health and CMV-seronegative. The source material was PBMCs. The gene calls are TRBV19 and TRBJ1-2; perhaps TRBD1 as D (5 bases). The CDR3 region is CASSVQGGGLNYGYTF. DNA for the CDR3: TGTGCCAGTAGTGTGCAGGGAGGTGGACTTAACTATGGCTACACCTTC.